Below, 24 T cell receptor beta chains from the same sample are listed, as sequenced in a study of post-analysis software for immune sequencing data. Findings and caveats of the study: A few TRBV segments occurring more often in patients than controls included TRBV5-6, TRBV5-1 and TRBV20-1.

Unique molecular identifiers featured in each of the TCR beta cDNA libraries. MiXCR was run by TCRdb on the PCR reads, yielding one entry per CDR3 protein. The repertoire includes 700,000 to 800,000 distinct CDR3 sequences, 25% to 30% of them detected once, and roughly 0.54% sits in the top ten. These receptors are not linked to any known antigen. Sequenced input: blood. The receptors here all came from a girl aged 5-17 years with multiple sclerosis.

The chain combines TRBV5-1 with TRBJ2-1; TRBD2 matches 12 bases. CDR3 size: 14 residues. Trimming at V came to 6 bases and at J to 4 bases, leaving 2 bases not matched to a gene. The germline V gene has CDR1 SGHRS and CDR2 YFSETQ. The CDR3 reads CASTTSGGYNEQFF. In DNA form, the CDR3 reads TGCGCCAGCACCACTAGCGGGGGGTACAATGAGCAGTTCTTC.

V gene TRBV20-1 combines with J gene TRBJ2-7; perhaps TRBD2 as D (6 bases). The CDR3 is 15 amino acids. CDR1 and CDR2 (germline): DFQATT, SNEGSKA (reference sequence). V was cut by 7 bases and J by 2 bases, with 21 bases left in between. The CDR3 region is CSVILPGEVPYEQYF. The DNA for the CDR3 is TGCAGTGTCATACTCCCGGGAGAGGTCCCCTACGAGCAGTACTTC.

The chain recombines TRBV4-3 with TRBJ2-2; perhaps TRBD2 as D (5 bases). V was cut by 5 bases and J by 0 bases, with 7 bases left in between. Per the germline V gene, CDR1 is LGHNA and CDR2 is YSLEER. The CDR3 extends over 14 amino acids. CDR3 sequence: CASSVLANTGELFF. The CDR3 DNA sequence: TGCGCCAGCAGCGTACTAGCGAACACCGGGGAGCTGTTTTTT.

This clonotype has more than one count but fewer than ten. This chain uses TRBV20-1 with TRBJ2-1, with D hard to call. This CDR3 spans 12 amino acids. The ends were cut back, 1 base at V and 8 bases at J, with 9 bases in the middle. Germline V lookup: CDR1 DFQATT, CDR2 SNEGSKA (reference sequence). The CDR3, as DNA: TGCAGTGCTAGAGTTAGCTTCTATGAGCAGTTCTTC. It yields the protein CSARVSFYEQFF.

Only one count was recorded for this clonotype. This chain connects TRBV29-1 to TRBJ2-5, with D possibly TRBD2 on 6 matching bases. The V end lost 1 base, the J end lost 5 bases, and 14 bases lay between the germline ends. The CDR3 length is 14 residues. Germline CDR1 reads SQVTM; CDR2 reads ANQGSEA. CDR3 DNA sequence: TGCAGCGTTGAAGTACTAGCAGTCGATGAGACCCAGTACTTC. Its protein is CSVEVLAVDETQYF.

Points on this clonotype: No DNA is shown, since the ends of the CDR3 on it are uncertain; the CDR3 is the one TCRdb lists. The chain links TRBV6-6 to TRBJ2-7; the table's D call of TRBD1 was not tested on the DNA. Germline lookup yields CDR1 MNHNY and CDR2 SVGAGI (reference sequence). The CDR3 totals 13 residues, both ends included. The CDR3 loop reads CTSSSSDIYEQYF.

The rearrangement links TRBV28 to TRBJ2-7, with D perhaps matching TRBD1 (6 bases). The CDR3 consists of 15 residues. The ends were cut back, 4 bases at V and 4 bases at J, with 17 bases in the middle. Per the germline V gene, CDR1 is MDHEN and CDR2 is SYDVKM. Here the CDR3 reads CASSSEPGHLYEQYF. CDR3 coding DNA: TGTGCCAGCAGTTCGGAACCGGGACACCTATACGAGCAGTACTTC.

This clonotype appeared a few times. The V gene is TRBV27, the J gene TRBJ2-3; tentatively, D is TRBD1 or TRBD2 (5 bases each). This CDR3 spans 19 amino acids. The V gene lost 6 bases and the J gene lost 0 bases, with 25 bases spanning the gap. The germline V gene has CDR1 MNHEY and CDR2 SMNVEV (reference sequence). The CDR3 protein is CASSPERGWGRASTDTQYF. CDR3 sequence (DNA): TGTGCCAGCAGCCCCGAGAGAGGGTGGGGCAGGGCTAGCACAGATACGCAGTATTTT.

V gene TRBV7-7 combines with J gene TRBJ2-1; 9 nucleotides line up with TRBD2. The CDR3 extends over 13 amino acids. CDR1 is SSHAT and CDR2 is FNYEAQ in the germline V gene (reference sequence). The V gene end was trimmed by 4 bases and the J gene end by 9 bases; junction bases not matched to a gene: 4. The CDR3 DNA follows: TGTGCCAGCAGCTCGGCAGCGGGGGGTGAGCAGTTCTTC. Encoded protein: CASSSAAGGEQFF.

In its sample, this clonotype was seen a few times. Here the CDR3 reads CATSSPRGWKTGELFF. CDR3 nucleotide sequence: TGTGCCACCAGTTCCCCCAGGGGATGGAAAACCGGGGAGCTGTTTTTT. This chain connects TRBV24-1 to TRBJ2-2; TRBD1 might be the D (6 bases). The CDR3 runs 16 residues. The V and J ends lost 6 bases and 5 bases respectively, with 18 bases between them. Germline V gene lookup returns CDR1 KGHDR and CDR2 SFDVKD.

The table lists this clonotype with a few counts. The V and J genes are TRBV20-1 and TRBJ2-7; TRBD2 matches 8 bases. V was pared by 3 bases and J by 0 bases, with 13 bases of the junction left unmatched. CDR3 length: 17 residues. Germline-derived CDR1 and CDR2 are DFQATT and SNEGSKA (reference sequence). The CDR3 sequence: CSASDLAGRNLSYEQYF. The CDR3 coding sequence is TGCAGTGCTAGTGATTTAGCGGGACGTAATCTCTCCTACGAGCAGTACTTC.

This clonotype was recorded a few times. This rearrangement joins TRBV7-9 to TRBJ2-4; TRBD1 might be the D (6 bases). V lost 2 bases to trimming and J lost 4 bases, with 6 bases between them. The CDR3 covers 13 residues. CDR1 and CDR2 (germline): SEHNR, FQNEAQ (reference sequence). CDR3 DNA sequence: TGTGCCAGCAGCTTACAGGGGAAAAACATTCAGTACTTC. Residues: CASSLQGKNIQYF. Supplemented by reference TRBV7-9 and TRBJ2-4, the full variable domain reads DTGVSQNPRHKITKRGQNVTFRCDPISEHNRLYWYRQTLGQGPEFLTYFQNEAQLEKSRLLSDRFSAERPKGSFSTLEIQRTEQGDSAMYLCASSLQGKNIQYFGAGTRLSVL.

This clonotype was counted a few times. The rearrangement joins TRBV18 to TRBJ2-3; D is ambiguous. The germline gives CDR1 KGHSH, CDR2 LQKENI. The CDR3 loop spans 15 amino acids. V lost 1 base and J lost 2, with 10 bases in between. CDR3 in amino acids: CASSPLAQTTDTQYF. The DNA for the CDR3 is TGTGCCAGCTCACCACTAGCACAGACCACAGATACGCAGTATTTT.

In regard to this clonotype: One end of the junction fails to match germline, which may point to a read error. V usage is TRBV5-1 and J usage is TRBJ2-3, with D perhaps TRBD2 (5 bases). The germline gives CDR1 SGHRS, CDR2 YFSETQ. The CDR3 sequence is 11 residues long. CDR3 nucleotide sequence: TGCGCCAGCAGCCTGGAGGATATGCAGTATTTT. Protein sequence: CASSLEDMQYF.

On this clonotype itself: This clone may be a read error of a much larger clone one base away. V is TRBV5-1 and J is TRBJ2-1, with D unresolved. Trimming left V 3 bases short and J 10 bases short, with 17 bases between. Germline assignment: CDR1 SGHRS and CDR2 YFSETQ. This CDR3 has 14 residues. The CDR3 bases are TGCGCCAGCAGCTCGACCAGGAGCTCCTACGAGCAGTTCTTC. Protein: CASSSTRSSYEQFF.

The chain has TRBV12-3 or TRBV12-4 and TRBJ1-5, with a tentative D call TRBD1 (5 bases). This CDR3 spans 17 amino acids. V was cut by 5 bases and J by 0 bases, with 17 bases left in between. The CDR3 loop reads CASSPPAGVNSNQPQHF. The CDR3 bases are TGTGCCAGCAGTCCGCCGGCGGGGGTCAATAGCAATCAGCCCCAGCATTTT.

This clonotype occurred a few times. The chain couples TRBV28 to TRBJ2-1, with 16 bases aligning to TRBD2. Germline loops: CDR1 MDHEN, CDR2 SYDVKM. The trim removed 4 bases at V and 8 bases at J, leaving 5 bases unmatched. The CDR3 spans 16 residues. This chain's CDR3 is CASSSGLAGGSDEQFF. The CDR3 nucleotides are TGTGCCAGCAGTTCGGGACTAGCGGGAGGGTCGGATGAGCAGTTCTTC.

V is TRBV5-5 and J is TRBJ2-3; tentative D call: TRBD1 (6 bases). Looked up from germline, CDR1 is SGHKS and CDR2 is YYEKEE (reference sequence). V was pared by 1 base and J by 8 bases, with 14 bases between. This CDR3 has 14 amino acids. The CDR3 DNA reads as TGTGCCAGCAGCTTGAACCCGGAAGGGGGTACGCAGTATTTT. This translates into CASSLNPEGGTQYF.

Note on this clonotype: Because it lacks the conserved phenylalanine or tryptophan at the end, this CDR3 is likely a read error. V is TRBV11-1 and J is TRBJ2-1, with TRBD2 matching 9 bases. The CDR3 totals 16 residues. The trim removed 4 bases at V and 8 bases at J, leaving 12 bases unmatched. Germline lookup yields CDR1 SGHAT and CDR2 FQDESV (reference sequence). The CDR3 reads CASSYPRGGGVDEQFY. The CDR3 DNA reads TGTGCCAGCAGCTACCCCCGGGGCGGGGGGGTGGATGAGCAGTTCTAC.

The chain combines TRBV6-5 with TRBJ1-4, with D unresolved. Germline V gene sequence: CDR1 MNHEY, CDR2 SVGAGI. The CDR3 has 15 residues. Between the trimmed V and J ends, which lost 8 bases and 0 bases, there was a span of 13 bases. The CDR3 DNA reads TGTGCCAGCCAGACTTCGGCCGCAACTAATGAAAAACTGTTTTTT. Protein: CASQTSAATNEKLFF.

A few counts support this clonotype. The chain recombines TRBV28 with TRBJ2-7, with TRBD1 identical over 12 bases. Germline assignment: CDR1 MDHEN and CDR2 SYDVKM. The junction had 9 bases not matched to a gene; V was cut back by 2 bases and J by 7 bases. This CDR3 has 16 amino acids. This chain's CDR3 is CASSLQGTGGIREQYF. CDR3 coding DNA: TGTGCCAGCAGTTTACAAGGGACAGGGGGCATTAGGGAGCAGTACTTC.

The chain is built from TRBV6-5 and TRBJ2-1; perhaps TRBD2 as D (5 bases). Trimming left V 11 bases short and J 5 bases short, with 19 bases between. CDR3 length: 14 amino acids. Germline values: CDR1 MNHEY, CDR2 SVGAGI. CDR3 nucleotides: TGTGCCGCCGGACTTTTCGTCAAAGACAATGAGCAGTTCTTC. Translated: CAAGLFVKDNEQFF.

The sample holds a few counts of this clonotype. Here the CDR3 DNA reads TGTGCCAGCACTGTTCTTGGGGGGTCAGCTTACGAGCAGTACTTC. Protein: CASTVLGGSAYEQYF. This rearrangement joins TRBV6-1 to TRBJ2-7, with a tentative D call TRBD2 (6 bases). The germline gives CDR1 MNHNS, CDR2 SASEGT. CDR3 length: 15 amino acids. The V gene lost 7 bases and the J gene lost 4 bases, with 20 bases spanning the gap.

This clonotype has ten or more counts. The chain combines TRBV10-3 with TRBJ2-5; possibly TRBD2 for D (7 bases). The germline V gene has CDR1 ENHRY and CDR2 SYGVKD. V was shortened by 6 bases and J by 5 bases, with 13 bases between the two germline ends. The CDR3 has 13 amino acids. Here the CDR3 DNA reads TGTGCCATCAGCCCACAGGGAGGGGAGACCCAGTACTTC. Translated, it gives CAISPQGGETQYF.